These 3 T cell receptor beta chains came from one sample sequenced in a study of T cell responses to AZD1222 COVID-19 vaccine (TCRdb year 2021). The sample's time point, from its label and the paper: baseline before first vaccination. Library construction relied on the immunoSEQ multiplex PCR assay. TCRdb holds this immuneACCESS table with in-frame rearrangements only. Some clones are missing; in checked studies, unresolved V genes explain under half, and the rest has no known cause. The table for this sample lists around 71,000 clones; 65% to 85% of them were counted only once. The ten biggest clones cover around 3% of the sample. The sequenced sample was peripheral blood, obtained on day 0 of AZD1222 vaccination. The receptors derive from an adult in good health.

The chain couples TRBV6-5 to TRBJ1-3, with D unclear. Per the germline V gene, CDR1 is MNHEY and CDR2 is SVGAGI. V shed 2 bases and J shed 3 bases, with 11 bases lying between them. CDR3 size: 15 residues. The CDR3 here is CASSYRASGGNTIYF. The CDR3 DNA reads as TGTGCCAGCAGTTACCGTGCTTCGGGTGGAAACACCATATATTTT.

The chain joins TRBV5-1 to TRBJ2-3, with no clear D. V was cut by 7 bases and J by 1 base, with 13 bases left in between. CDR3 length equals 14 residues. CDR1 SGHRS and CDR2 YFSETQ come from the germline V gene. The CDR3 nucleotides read TGCGCCAGCCGCCCCCGCGGAGGCACAGATACGCAGTATTTT. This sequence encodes CASRPRGGTDTQYF.

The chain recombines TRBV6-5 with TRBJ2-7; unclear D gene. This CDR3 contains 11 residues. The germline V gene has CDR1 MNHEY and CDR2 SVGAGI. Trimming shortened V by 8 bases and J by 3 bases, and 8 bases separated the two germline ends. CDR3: CASANYYEQYF. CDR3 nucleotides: TGTGCCAGCGCAAACTACTACGAGCAGTACTTC.